Listed below are T cell receptor beta chains from one sample, sequenced in a study of response to subunit inactivated influenza vaccine. MiXCR, applied by TCRdb to the RT-PCR reads, yields one record per CDR3 protein. This table has hundreds of thousands of distinct CDR3 sequences, approximately 17% appearing once. The sequencing here drew on CD4+ T cells sorted from PBMCs, taken less than 30 months after vaccination. These receptors all come from a man aged 50 to 75 who received an inactivated influenza vaccine. CDR3s include the opening cysteine and the closing phenylalanine or tryptophan. Fields, in order: CDR3 DNA, CDR3 protein, D gene, V gene, clone size, J gene, CDR3 length. D genes are given only for firm matches. The listing skips clone size in some rows; elsewhere it reads once, few, many or a size class.

TGCAGTGCTTCCCCGGACAACTCTGGAAACACCATATATTTT CSASPDNSGNTIYF NA TRBV20-1 NA TRBJ1-3 14
TGTGCCTGGAGTGACGGGCACACTGAAGCTTTCTTT CAWSDGHTEAFF NA TRBV30 few TRBJ1-1 12
TGTGCCAGCAGCTTGGGAAGGTCGGGCTACGAGCAGTACTTC CASSLGRSGYEQYF NA TRBV11-2 NA TRBJ2-7 14
TGCAGCGCGGGGGGCGGGAGATCCTACAATGAGCAGTTCTTC CSAGGGRSYNEQFF NA TRBV29-1 many TRBJ2-1 14
TGCGCCAGCAGCCAACGGACAGGGGTGCAGTTCTTC CASSQRTGVQFF TRBD1 TRBV4-3 NA TRBJ2-1 12
TGTGCCAGCAGCTTGTGGACAGGGGGCGGCTATGGCTACACCTTC CASSLWTGGGYGYTF TRBD1 TRBV5-4 NA TRBJ1-2 15
TGTGCCAGCAGCTTAGATACTAGAGACAATGAGCAGTTCTTC CASSLDTRDNEQFF NA TRBV11-3 NA TRBJ2-1 14
TGTGCCAGCAGCCTGGCCTGGAGGGCTTTCTTT CASSLAWRAFF NA TRBV7-2 NA TRBJ1-1 11
TGCAGCGTGCAGTCCGGGACAGGGGCGACTCGGCGGGTTTTT CSVQSGTGATRRVF TRBD1 TRBV29-1 few TRBJ1-1 14
TGTGCCAGCAGTGAAGGACAGCTGATCTCCGACGAGCAGTACTTC CASSEGQLISDEQYF NA TRBV25-1 NA TRBJ2-7 15
TGTGCTAGCAGCTTGGGACTAGCGGATCCAACCCAGTACTTC CASSLGLADPTQYF TRBD2 TRBV7-7 few TRBJ2-5 14
TGCAGTGCTACGGACACGGCGAGGGGCTACAGATACAATGAGCAGTTCTTC CSATDTARGYRYNEQFF NA TRBV20-1 few TRBJ2-1 17
TGTGCCAGCAACAGAGGGAGAGCCTACGAGCAGTACTTC CASNRGRAYEQYF NA TRBV6-6 NA TRBJ2-7 13
TGTGCCAGCAGCCCGGACCGTTCGAACACTGAAGCTTTCTTT CASSPDRSNTEAFF NA TRBV3-1 NA TRBJ1-1 14
TGTGCTAGCAGCCGAGGGATTGCCTACGAGCAGTACTTC CASSRGIAYEQYF NA TRBV7-7 NA TRBJ2-7 13
TGTGCCAGCAGTCCGGATGCAACTAATGAAAAACTGCTTTTT CASSPDATNEKLLF NA TRBV6-1 NA TRBJ1-4 14
TGTGCCAGCAGCACTAGCCCCGGCAATGAGCAGTTCTTC CASSTSPGNEQFF NA TRBV11-2 NA TRBJ2-1 13
TGTGCCAGCAGTTTAAAGGCCCTAGGGGGGCCCCAGTACTTC CASSLKALGGPQYF NA TRBV12-3/TRBV12-4 many TRBJ2-5 14
TGTGCCAGCAGCGTAGAGCCCTCAGCGACAGGGTATGAGACCCAGTACTTC CASSVEPSATGYETQYF TRBD1 TRBV9 NA TRBJ2-5 17
TGTGCCAGCAGCGACATCAACTCCGGGACTCAGAAGCAGTTCTTC CASSDINSGTQKQFF NA TRBV11-2 few TRBJ2-1 15
TGTGCCAGCACCTCTGGGGAGGGTGCCCTCTATGGCTACACCTTC CASTSGEGALYGYTF NA TRBV6-1 NA TRBJ1-2 15
TGTGCCAGCAGCCAGGGGCTCTCTGGAAACACCATATATTTT CASSQGLSGNTIYF NA TRBV5-6 many TRBJ1-3 14
TGTGCCAGCAGCTCGGCGGGACTAGCGGGAGAGACCCAGTACTTC CASSSAGLAGETQYF TRBD2 TRBV7-2 NA TRBJ2-5 15
TGTGCCACCAGCTCACCGGGACAGCTCTACAATGAGCAGTTCTTC CATSSPGQLYNEQFF TRBD1 TRBV24-1 few TRBJ2-1 15
TGCGCCAGCAGTTTAGGTGGGGGGCGTCAAGAGACCCAGTACTTC CASSLGGGRQETQYF NA TRBV5-1 few TRBJ2-5 15
TGTGCCAGCAACGCCGGGGACCATAGGGGGAACACTGAAGCTTTCTTT CASNAGDHRGNTEAFF NA TRBV2 NA TRBJ1-1 16
TGCGCCAGCAGCTTGGCGCGGCAGGGGGTCAATGAGCAGTTCTTC CASSLARQGVNEQFF TRBD1 TRBV5-1 few TRBJ2-1 15
TGCGCCAGCAGCTCGGACAGTAAGAACACTGAAGCTTTCTTT CASSSDSKNTEAFF NA TRBV5-1 many TRBJ1-1 14
TGTGCCAGCAGCTTAGAGGGGGGAGTATGGGCTGAAGCTTTCTTT CASSLEGGVWAEAFF NA TRBV11-2 NA TRBJ1-1 15
TGTGCCAGCAGCCTGGACAGGTTAGGGTATGAGCAGTTCTTC CASSLDRLGYEQFF TRBD1 TRBV28 NA TRBJ2-1 14
TGCAGCGTTGAGTTTAGGGTCAATGAGCAGTTCTTC CSVEFRVNEQFF NA TRBV29-1 NA TRBJ2-1 12
TGTGCCAGCAGTTTGGGGGTCGAGCAGTACTTC CASSLGVEQYF NA TRBV12-3/TRBV12-4 medium-sized TRBJ2-7 11